A single sample is the source of the 9 T cell receptor beta chains below, sequenced in a study of tumor-infiltrating lymphocytes in primary liver carcinoma. Blood RNA originated from unsorted whole blood, with germline DNA additionally extracted. The investigators made TCR beta cDNA from roughly 460 ng total RNA, using a constant-region primer. Three rounds of nested multiplex PCR with slightly modified ARM-PCR produced TCR beta libraries. PCR rounds one and two used TRBV1-TRBV30 forward primers with a C-beta reverse primer for around 9 cycles each. MiXCR was run by TCRdb on the multiplex PCR reads, yielding one entry per CDR3 protein. The top ten clones hold about 15% of a sample with hundreds of thousands of distinct CDR3 sequences, around three fifths of them seen once. Sequencing was performed on peripheral blood. These TCRs come from a woman in her 30s with primary liver carcinoma and hepatitis B virus infection.

A remark on this clonotype: A much more abundant neighbour one base away suggests this may be a read error. The rearrangement links TRBV6-5 to TRBJ2-7; 8 bases are shared with TRBD2. This CDR3 region has 15 residues. Germline lookup yields CDR1 MNHEY and CDR2 SVGAGI. CDR3 DNA: TGTACCAGCAGTTACTCGACTAGCGAGACTACTTCGCAGTACTTC. Protein sequence: CTSSYSTSETTSQYF.

This chain links TRBV5-4 with TRBJ2-5; perhaps TRBD2 as D (5 bases). Trimming pared 2 bases from V and 2 bases from J, leaving 10 bases between. In germline, CDR1 is SGHNT, CDR2 YYREEE (reference sequence). There are 14 residues in the CDR3. CDR3 bases: TGTGCCAGCAGCTTTGGCCGAGGGCAAGAGACCCAGTACTTC. This sequence encodes CASSFGRGQETQYF.

The chain employs TRBV9 and TRBJ2-1; D gene unclear. CDR3 length: 14 residues. CDR1 is SGDLS, CDR2 YYNGEE, per germline. V was pared by 3 bases and J by 7 bases, with 14 bases between. CDR3 protein: CASSDLSGRNEQFF. The CDR3 DNA reads as TGTGCCAGCAGCGACCTTTCTGGTCGAAATGAGCAGTTCTTC.

The rearrangement joins TRBV12-3 or TRBV12-4 to TRBJ1-5, with TRBD1 identical over 7 bases. The V and J ends lost 6 bases and 10 bases, in that order; junction bases with no gene match: 6. There are 12 residues in the CDR3. CDR3 nucleotide sequence: TGTGCCAGCAGGACAGGGAAACAACCCCAGCATTTT. This sequence encodes CASRTGKQPQHF.

At least ten counts were recorded for this clonotype. The chain combines TRBV4-2 with TRBJ2-3; tentatively, D is TRBD1 or TRBD2 (6 bases each). Germline V gene data show CDR1 as LGHNA and CDR2 as YNFKEQ. The CDR3 covers 16 residues. Trimming shortened V by 3 bases and J by 10 bases, and 23 bases separated the two germline ends. CDR3 sequence reads: CASSQSGLRGHLAQYF. In DNA form, the CDR3 reads TGTGCCAGCAGCCAGTCGGGACTCCGGGGGCACCTCGCGCAGTATTTT.

This clonotype showed up many times. The J gene is TRBJ2-2, the V gene TRBV6-2 or TRBV6-3; 10 bases map to TRBD2. This CDR3 has 14 amino acids. In germline, CDR1 is MNHEY, CDR2 SVGEGT. The J segment lost 5 bases and the V segment lost 6 bases, leaving 3 bases of the junction unmatched. The CDR3, as DNA: TGTGCCAGCAGCGTGACTAGCGGGACCGGGGAGCTGTTTTTT. It codes for CASSVTSGTGELFF.

In its sample, this clonotype was seen many times. The chain combines TRBV29-1 with TRBJ2-1, with D perhaps TRBD2 (5 bases). Germline V gene lookup returns CDR1 SQVTM and CDR2 ANQGSEA. The CDR3 is 14 amino acids. V was pared by 6 bases and J by 10 bases, with 22 bases between. Written as DNA, the CDR3 is TGCAGCGTCCCAGCAGAGGGCCTTTTCGGCGAGCAGTTCTTC. It codes for CSVPAEGLFGEQFF.

About this clonotype itself: This may be a read error: a much more frequent sequence differs by one nucleotide. The J gene is TRBJ2-7, the V gene TRBV6-6; D gene unclear. This CDR3 is built from 11 residues. Per the germline V gene, CDR1 is MNHNY and CDR2 is SVGAGI (reference sequence). Here the CDR3 reads CTSSGYYEQYF. CDR3 DNA sequence: TGTACCAGCAGTGGGTACTACGAGCAGTACTTC.

Turning to this clonotype: At one end, the junction sequence differs from germline, possibly due to a read error. The genes are TRBV11-2 and TRBJ1-1; no clear D gene. This CDR3 spans 14 amino acids. CDR1 and CDR2 from the germline V gene are SGHAT and FQNNGV. CDR3 protein: CAGSAGPKSTEAFF. Here the CDR3 DNA reads TGTGCCGGCAGCGCCGGGCCTAAGAGCACTGAAGCTTTCTTT.